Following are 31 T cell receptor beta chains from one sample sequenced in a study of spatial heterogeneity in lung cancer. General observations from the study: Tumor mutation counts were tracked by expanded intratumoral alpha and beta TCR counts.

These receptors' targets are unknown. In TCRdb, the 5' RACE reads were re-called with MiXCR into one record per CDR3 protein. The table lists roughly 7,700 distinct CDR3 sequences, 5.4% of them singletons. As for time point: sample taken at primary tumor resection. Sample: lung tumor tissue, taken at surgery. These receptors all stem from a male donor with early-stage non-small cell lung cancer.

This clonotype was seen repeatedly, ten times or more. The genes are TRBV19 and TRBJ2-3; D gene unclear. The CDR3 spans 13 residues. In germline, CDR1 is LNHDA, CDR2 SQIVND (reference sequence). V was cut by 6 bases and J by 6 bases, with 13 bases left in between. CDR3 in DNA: TGTGCCAGTAGGTGGGCGGTTCAGGATACGCAGTATTTT. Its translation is CASRWAVQDTQYF. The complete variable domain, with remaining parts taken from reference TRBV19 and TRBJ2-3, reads DGGITQSPKYLFRKEGQNVTLSCEQNLNHDAMYWYRQDPGQGLRLIYYSQIVNDFQKGDIAEGYSVSREKKESFPLTVTSAQKNPTAFYLCASRWAVQDTQYFGPGTRLTVL.

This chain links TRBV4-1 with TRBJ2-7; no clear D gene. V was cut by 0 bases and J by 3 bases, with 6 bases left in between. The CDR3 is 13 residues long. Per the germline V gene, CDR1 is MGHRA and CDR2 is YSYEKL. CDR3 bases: TGCGCCAGCAGCCAAGATTCAGGCTACGAGCAGTACTTC. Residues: CASSQDSGYEQYF.

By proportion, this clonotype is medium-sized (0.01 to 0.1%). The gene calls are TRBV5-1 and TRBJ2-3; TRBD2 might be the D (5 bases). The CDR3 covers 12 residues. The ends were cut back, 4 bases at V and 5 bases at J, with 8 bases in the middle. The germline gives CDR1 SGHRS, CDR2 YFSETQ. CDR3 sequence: CASSREGDTQYF. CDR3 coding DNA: TGCGCCAGCAGCCGAGAGGGAGATACGCAGTATTTT.

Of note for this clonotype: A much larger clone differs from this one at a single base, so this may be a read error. The CDR3 spells CASREVRGTNTQYF. The DNA for the CDR3 is TGCGCCAGCAGAGAGGTGAGGGGCACAAATACGCAGTATTTT. The rearrangement uses TRBV5-1 and TRBJ2-3, with D perhaps TRBD1 or TRBD2 (5 bases each). Looked up from germline, CDR1 is SGHRS and CDR2 is YFSETQ. The CDR3 is made up of 14 amino acids.

CDR3 region: CASSQQGDTQYF. The CDR3 DNA reads as TGTGCCAGCAGCCAACAGGGCGATACGCAGTATTTT. V and J are TRBV7-8 and TRBJ2-3; possible D gene TRBD1, 6 bases. Per germline, CDR1 SGHVS and CDR2 FQNEAQ. The CDR3 length is 12 residues. With 5 bases removed from V and 6 bases from J, the gap between germline ends came to 9 bases. The variable domain in full, with the rest retrieved from reference TRBV7-8 and TRBJ2-3, is GAGVSQSPRYKVAKRGQDVALRCDPISGHVSLFWYQQALGQGPEFLTYFQNEAQLDKSGLPSDRFFAERPEGSVSTLKIQRTQQEDSAVYLCASSQQGDTQYFGPGTRLTVL.

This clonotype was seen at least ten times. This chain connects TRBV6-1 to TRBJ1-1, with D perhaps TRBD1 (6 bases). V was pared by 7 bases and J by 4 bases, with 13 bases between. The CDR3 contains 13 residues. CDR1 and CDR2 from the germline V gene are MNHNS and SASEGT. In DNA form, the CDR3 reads TGTGCCAGCACCCACAGGGAAGGCACTGAAGCTTTCTTT. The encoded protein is CASTHREGTEAFF.

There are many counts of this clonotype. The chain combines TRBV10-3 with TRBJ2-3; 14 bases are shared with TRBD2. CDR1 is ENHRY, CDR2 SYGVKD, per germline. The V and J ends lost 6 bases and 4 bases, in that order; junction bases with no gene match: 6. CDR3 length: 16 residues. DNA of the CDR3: TGTGCCATCAGCGGACTAGCGGGGGGTGGACCAGATACGCAGTATTTT. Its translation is CAISGLAGGGPDTQYF.

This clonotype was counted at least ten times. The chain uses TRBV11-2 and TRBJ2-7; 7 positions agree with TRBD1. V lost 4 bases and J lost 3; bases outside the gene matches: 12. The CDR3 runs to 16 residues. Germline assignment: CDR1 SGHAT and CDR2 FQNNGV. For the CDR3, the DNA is TGTGCCAGCAGCTCTACGCGACAGGGATTTAGCTACGAGCAGTACTTC. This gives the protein CASSSTRQGFSYEQYF.

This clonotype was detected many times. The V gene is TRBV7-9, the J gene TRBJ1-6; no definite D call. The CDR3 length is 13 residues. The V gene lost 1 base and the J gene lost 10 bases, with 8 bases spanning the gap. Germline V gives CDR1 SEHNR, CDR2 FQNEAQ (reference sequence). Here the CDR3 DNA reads TGTGCCAGCAGCTTAGGGTTCGGGTCACCCCTCCACTTT. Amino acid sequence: CASSLGFGSPLHF.

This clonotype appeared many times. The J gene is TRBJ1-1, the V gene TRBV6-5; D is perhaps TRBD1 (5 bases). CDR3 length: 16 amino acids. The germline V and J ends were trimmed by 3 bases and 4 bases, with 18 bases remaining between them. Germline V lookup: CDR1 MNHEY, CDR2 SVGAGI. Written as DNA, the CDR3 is TGTGCCAGCAGTTATATTTCGATTGGGGCGCGCACTGAAGCTTTCTTT. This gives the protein CASSYISIGARTEAFF.

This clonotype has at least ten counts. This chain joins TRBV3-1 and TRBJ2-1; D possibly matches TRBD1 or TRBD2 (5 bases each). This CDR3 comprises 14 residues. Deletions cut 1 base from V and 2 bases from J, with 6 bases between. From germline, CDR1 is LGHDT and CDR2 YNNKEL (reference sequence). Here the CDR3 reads CASSQGGTYNEQFF. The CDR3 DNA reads TGTGCCAGCAGCCAAGGGGGGACCTACAATGAGCAGTTCTTC.

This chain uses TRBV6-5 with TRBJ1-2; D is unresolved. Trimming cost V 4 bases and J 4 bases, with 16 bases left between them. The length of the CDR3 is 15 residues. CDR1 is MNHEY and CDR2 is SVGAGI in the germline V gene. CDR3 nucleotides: TGTGCCAGCAGTTCAATCTCTACGGGATCCTATGGCTACACCTTC. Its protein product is CASSSISTGSYGYTF.

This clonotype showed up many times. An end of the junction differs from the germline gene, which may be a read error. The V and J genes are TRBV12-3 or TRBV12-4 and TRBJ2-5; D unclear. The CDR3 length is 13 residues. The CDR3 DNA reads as TGTGCCAGCAGTTTCGGGCTGGAAGACACCCAGTACTTC. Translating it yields CASSFGLEDTQYF.

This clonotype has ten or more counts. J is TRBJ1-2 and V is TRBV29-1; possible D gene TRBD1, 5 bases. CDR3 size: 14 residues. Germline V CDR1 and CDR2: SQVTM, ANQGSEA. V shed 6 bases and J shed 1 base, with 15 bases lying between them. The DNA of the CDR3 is TGCAGCGTGGGGACCGCAAAAAGTAACTATGGCTACACCTTC. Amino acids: CSVGTAKSNYGYTF.

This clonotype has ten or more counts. The CDR3 DNA reads as TGCGCCAGCAGCGCCGGGACAGGGGATGAAAAACTGTTTTTT. Protein: CASSAGTGDEKLFF. The V and J genes are TRBV5-1 and TRBJ1-4, with 10 bases that match TRBD1. CDR3 length equals 14 residues. Per the germline V gene, CDR1 is SGHRS and CDR2 is YFSETQ. After removal of 4 bases from V and 6 bases from J, the junction contained 3 bases not matched to a gene.

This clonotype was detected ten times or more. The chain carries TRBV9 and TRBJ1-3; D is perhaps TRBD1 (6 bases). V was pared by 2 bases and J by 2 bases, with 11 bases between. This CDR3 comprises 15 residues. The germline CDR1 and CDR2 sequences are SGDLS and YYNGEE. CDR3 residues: CASSVQGPPGNTIYF. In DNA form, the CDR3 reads TGTGCCAGCAGCGTCCAGGGGCCCCCTGGAAACACCATATATTTT.

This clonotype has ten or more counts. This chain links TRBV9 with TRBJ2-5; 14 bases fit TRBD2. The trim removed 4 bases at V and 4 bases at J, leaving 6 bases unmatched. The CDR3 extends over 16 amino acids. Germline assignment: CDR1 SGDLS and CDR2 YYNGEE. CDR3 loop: CASSMDGTSGGETQYF. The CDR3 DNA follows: TGTGCCAGCAGCATGGACGGGACTAGCGGGGGAGAGACCCAGTACTTC.

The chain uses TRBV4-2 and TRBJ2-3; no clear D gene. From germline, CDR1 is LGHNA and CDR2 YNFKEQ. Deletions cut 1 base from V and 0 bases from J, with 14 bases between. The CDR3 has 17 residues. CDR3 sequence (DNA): TGTGCCAGCAGCCAAGGATTAGCCCGGCGGAGCACAGATACGCAGTATTTT. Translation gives CASSQGLARRSTDTQYF.

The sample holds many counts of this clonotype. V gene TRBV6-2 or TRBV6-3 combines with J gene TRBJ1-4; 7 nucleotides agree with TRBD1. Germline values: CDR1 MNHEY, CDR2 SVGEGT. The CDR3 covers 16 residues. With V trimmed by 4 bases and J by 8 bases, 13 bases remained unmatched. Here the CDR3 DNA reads TGTGCCAGCAGTTCGGTAGGGGGCAAGAGGAGCGAAAAACTGTTTTTT. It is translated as CASSSVGGKRSEKLFF.

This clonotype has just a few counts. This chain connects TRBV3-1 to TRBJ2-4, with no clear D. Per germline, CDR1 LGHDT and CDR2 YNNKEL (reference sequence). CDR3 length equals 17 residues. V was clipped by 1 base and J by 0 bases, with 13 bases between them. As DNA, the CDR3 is TGTGCCAGCAGCCAAGTCTACCAGGTGTTAGCCAAAAACATTCAGTACTTC. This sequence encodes CASSQVYQVLAKNIQYF.

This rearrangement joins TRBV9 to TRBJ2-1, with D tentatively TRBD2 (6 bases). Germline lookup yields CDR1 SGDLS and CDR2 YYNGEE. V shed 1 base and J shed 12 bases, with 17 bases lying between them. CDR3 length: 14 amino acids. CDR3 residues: CASSVTRETSVQFF. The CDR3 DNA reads TGTGCCAGCAGCGTAACCAGAGAGACTAGTGTGCAGTTCTTC.

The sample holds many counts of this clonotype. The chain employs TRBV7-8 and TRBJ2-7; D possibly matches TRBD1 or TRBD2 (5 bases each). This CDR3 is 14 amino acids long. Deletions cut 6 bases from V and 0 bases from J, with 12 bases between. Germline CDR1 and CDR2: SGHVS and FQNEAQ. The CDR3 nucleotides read TGTGCCAGCAGAGGAGCCGGGACCTCCTACGAGCAGTACTTC. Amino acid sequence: CASRGAGTSYEQYF.

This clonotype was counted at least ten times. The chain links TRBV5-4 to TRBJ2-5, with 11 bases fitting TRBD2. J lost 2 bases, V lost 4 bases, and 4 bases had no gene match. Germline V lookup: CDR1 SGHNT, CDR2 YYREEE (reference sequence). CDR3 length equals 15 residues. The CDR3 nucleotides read TGTGCCAGCAGCCCGACTAGCGGGGCGCAAGAGACCCAGTACTTC. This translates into CASSPTSGAQETQYF. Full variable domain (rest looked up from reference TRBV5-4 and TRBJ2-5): ETGVTQSPTHLIKTRGQQVTLRCSSQSGHNTVSWYQQALGQGPQFIFQYYREEENGRGNFPPRFSGLQFPNYSSELNVNALELDDSALYLCASSPTSGAQETQYFGPGTRLLVL.

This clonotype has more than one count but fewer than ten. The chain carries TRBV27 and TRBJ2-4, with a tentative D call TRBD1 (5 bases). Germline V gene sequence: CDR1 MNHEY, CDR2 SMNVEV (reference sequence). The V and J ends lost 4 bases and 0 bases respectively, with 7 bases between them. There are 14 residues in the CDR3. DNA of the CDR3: TGTGCCAGCAGTTGGGGCCTAGCCAAAAACATTCAGTACTTC. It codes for CASSWGLAKNIQYF.

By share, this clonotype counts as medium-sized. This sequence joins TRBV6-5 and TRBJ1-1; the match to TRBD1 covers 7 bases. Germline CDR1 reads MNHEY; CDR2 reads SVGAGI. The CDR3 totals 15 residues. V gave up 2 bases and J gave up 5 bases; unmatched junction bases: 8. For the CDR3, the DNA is TGTGCCAGCAGTTACGAAAGGGGGCGCGGTACTGAAGCTTTCTTT. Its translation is CASSYERGRGTEAFF.

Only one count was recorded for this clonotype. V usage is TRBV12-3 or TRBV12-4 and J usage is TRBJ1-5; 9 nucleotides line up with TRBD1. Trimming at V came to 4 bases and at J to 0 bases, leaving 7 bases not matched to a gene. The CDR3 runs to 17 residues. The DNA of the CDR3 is TGTGCCAGCAGTTCCCCCCACAGGGGGCCTAGCAATCAGCCCCAGCATTTT. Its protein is CASSSPHRGPSNQPQHF.

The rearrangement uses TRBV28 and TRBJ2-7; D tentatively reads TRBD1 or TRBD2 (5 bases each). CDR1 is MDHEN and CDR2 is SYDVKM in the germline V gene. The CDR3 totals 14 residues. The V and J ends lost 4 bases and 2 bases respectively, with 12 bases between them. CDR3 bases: TGTGCCAGCAGTTACGTGCAGGGAGCCTACGAGCAGTACTTC. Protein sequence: CASSYVQGAYEQYF.

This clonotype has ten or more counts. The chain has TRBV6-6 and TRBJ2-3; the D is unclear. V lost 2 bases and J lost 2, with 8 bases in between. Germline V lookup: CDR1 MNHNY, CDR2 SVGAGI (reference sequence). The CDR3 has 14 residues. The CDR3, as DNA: TGTGCCAGCAGTTACCTCCTTAACACAGATACGCAGTATTTT. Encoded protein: CASSYLLNTDTQYF.

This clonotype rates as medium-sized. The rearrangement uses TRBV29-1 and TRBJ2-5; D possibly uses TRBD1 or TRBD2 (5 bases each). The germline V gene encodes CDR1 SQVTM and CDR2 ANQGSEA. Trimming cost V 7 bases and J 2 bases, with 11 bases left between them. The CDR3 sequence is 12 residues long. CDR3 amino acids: CSAGTAQETQYF. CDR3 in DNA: TGCAGCGCCGGGACCGCACAAGAGACCCAGTACTTC.

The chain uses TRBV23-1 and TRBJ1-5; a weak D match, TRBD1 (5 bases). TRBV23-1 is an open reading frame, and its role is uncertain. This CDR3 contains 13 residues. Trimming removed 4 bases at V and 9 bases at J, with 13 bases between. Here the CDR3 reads CASSLEGQGPQHF. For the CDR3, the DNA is TGCGCCAGCAGTCTGGAGGGTCAGGGGCCCCAGCATTTT.

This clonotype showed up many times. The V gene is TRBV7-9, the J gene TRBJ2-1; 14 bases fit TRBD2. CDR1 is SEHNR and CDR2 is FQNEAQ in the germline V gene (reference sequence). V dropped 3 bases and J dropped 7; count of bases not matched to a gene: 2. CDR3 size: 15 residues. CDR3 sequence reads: CASSLGLAGVNEQFF. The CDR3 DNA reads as TGTGCCAGCAGCTTGGGACTAGCGGGGGTGAATGAGCAGTTCTTC.